This is a list of T cell receptor beta chains from one sample in a study of cytomegalovirus exposure and HLA in healthy donors. Generated by immunoSEQ multiplex PCR, the TCRdb table keeps only in-frame clones and is missing some. There are roughly 100,000 clones in the sample; under 85% occur only once, and 9.5% to 12% lies in the top ten. Sample: PBMCs. These receptors were obtained from a man between 18 and 35 years old in good health and CMV-seropositive. The CDR3 runs from the conserved cysteine through the conserved F or W.

J gene	V gene	CDR3 length	CDR3 protein
TRBJ2-2	TRBV30	15	CAWSRRGAGTGELFF
TRBJ1-1	TRBV10-3	14	CAILGTGRNTEAFF
TRBJ2-7	TRBV10-3	19	CAIRNAGQGHLGSSYEQYF
TRBJ1-1	TRBV10-1	14	CASSEARPDTEAFF
TRBJ1-1	TRBV20-1	11	CSSDRNTEAFF
TRBJ2-6	TRBV5-1	16	CASTGLQGSGANVLTF
TRBJ1-1	TRBV9	12	CAGSVSGTEAFF
TRBJ1-1	TRBV7-9	13	CASRQQGNTEAFF
TRBJ1-2	TRBV5-1	15	CASSLRTGGYYGYTF
TRBJ1-6	TRBV25-1	18	CASPTPRYNHSYNSPLHF
TRBJ1-2	TRBV5-1	14	CASSTGQGAYGYTF
TRBJ2-7	TRBV4-1	15	CASSPPQGRSYEQYF
TRBJ1-6	TRBV5-1	16	CASRFFGGQFNSPLHF
TRBJ2-7	TRBV7-9	14	CASSLGGTGAEQYF
TRBJ1-1	TRBV11-2	13	CASSLEQNTEAFF
TRBJ1-4	TRBV27	15	CASSTSDRTGEKLFF
TRBJ1-1	TRBV2	18	CASSDPSDTSLMNTEAFF
TRBJ1-2	TRBV28	13	CASRGTGGGGYTF
TRBJ1-5	TRBV19	14	CASTGVSSNQPQHF
TRBJ1-2	TRBV21-1	16	CASSKSIRGGNYGYTF
TRBJ2-1	TRBV6-5	13	CASRQGTYNEQFF
TRBJ2-1	TRBV6-1	11	CASSVAGAGFF
TRBJ1-2	TRBV28	13	CASSIQGYYGYTF
TRBJ1-4	TRBV4-1	15	CASSQVTNRGEKLFF
TRBJ2-1	TRBV2	14	CASSAGTGSNEQFF
TRBJ1-5	TRBV28	15	CASNQGRRSDQPQHF
TRBJ2-3	TRBV5-4	19	CASSSDRGRIGARPDTQYF
TRBJ1-2	TRBV28	18	CASSPPWGQGWKGYGYTF
TRBJ2-3	TRBV19	16	CASSIGTGRGTDTQYF
TRBJ2-1	TRBV6-6	13	CASSYISGNEQFF
TRBJ2-3	TRBV5-4	16	CASSSFPLQGTDTQYF
TRBJ2-2	TRBV5-8	14	CASSLIRQSGELFF
TRBJ2-7	TRBV6-1	13	CASRSGLSYEQYF
TRBJ2-7	TRBV19	14	CASRGTSGSYEQYF
TRBJ2-7	TRBV11-1	15	CASSSSGTGGGEQYF
TRBJ1-2	TRBV2	15	CASRRDTPSNYGYTF
TRBJ2-1	TRBV5-1	11	CASSPNNEQFF
TRBJ2-5	TRBV7-8	15	CASSGSQGDEETQYF
TRBJ1-3	TRBV27	14	CASSRQGSGNTIYF
TRBJ1-5	TRBV6-1	15	CASSVQVHSNQPQHF
TRBJ2-2	TRBV5-1	16	CASSLVTGTRTGELFF